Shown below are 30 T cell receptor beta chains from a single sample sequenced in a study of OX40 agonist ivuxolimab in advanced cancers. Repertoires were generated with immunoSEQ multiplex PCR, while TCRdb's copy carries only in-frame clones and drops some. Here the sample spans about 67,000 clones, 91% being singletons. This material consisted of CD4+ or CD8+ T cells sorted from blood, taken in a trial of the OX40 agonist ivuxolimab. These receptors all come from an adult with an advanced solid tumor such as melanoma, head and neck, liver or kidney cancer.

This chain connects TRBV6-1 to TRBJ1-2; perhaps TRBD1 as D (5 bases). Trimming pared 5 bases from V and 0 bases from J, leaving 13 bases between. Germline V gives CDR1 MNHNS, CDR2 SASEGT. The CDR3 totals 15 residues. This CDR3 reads CASSIGRGPNYGYTF. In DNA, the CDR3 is TGTGCCAGCAGTATCGGTAGGGGCCCTAACTATGGCTACACCTTC.

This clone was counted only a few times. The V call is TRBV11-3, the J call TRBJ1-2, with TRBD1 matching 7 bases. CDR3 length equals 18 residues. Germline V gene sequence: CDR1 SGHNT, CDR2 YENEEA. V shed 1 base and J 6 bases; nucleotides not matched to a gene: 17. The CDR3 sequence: CASSLVFGQGVFGDGYTF. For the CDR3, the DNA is TGTGCCAGCAGCTTAGTTTTCGGGCAGGGGGTCTTTGGTGATGGCTACACCTTC.

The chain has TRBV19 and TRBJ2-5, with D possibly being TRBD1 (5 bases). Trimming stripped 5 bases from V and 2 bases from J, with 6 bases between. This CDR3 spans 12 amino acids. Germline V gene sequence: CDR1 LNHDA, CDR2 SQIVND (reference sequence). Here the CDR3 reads CASSQGQETQYF. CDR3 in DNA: TGTGCCAGTAGTCAGGGTCAAGAGACCCAGTACTTC.

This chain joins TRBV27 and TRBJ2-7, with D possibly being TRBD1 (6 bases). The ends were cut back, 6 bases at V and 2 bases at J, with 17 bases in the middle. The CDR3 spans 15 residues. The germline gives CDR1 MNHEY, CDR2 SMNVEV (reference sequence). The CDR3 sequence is CASSLITGMPYEQYF. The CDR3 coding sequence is TGTGCCAGCAGCCTCATCACAGGGATGCCCTACGAGCAGTACTTC.

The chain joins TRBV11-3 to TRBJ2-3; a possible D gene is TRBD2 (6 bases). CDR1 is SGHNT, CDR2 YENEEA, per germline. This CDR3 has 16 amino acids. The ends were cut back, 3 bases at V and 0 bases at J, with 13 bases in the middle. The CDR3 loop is CASSLVIAASTDTQYF. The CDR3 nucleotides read TGTGCCAGCAGCTTGGTCATAGCGGCTAGCACAGATACGCAGTATTTT.

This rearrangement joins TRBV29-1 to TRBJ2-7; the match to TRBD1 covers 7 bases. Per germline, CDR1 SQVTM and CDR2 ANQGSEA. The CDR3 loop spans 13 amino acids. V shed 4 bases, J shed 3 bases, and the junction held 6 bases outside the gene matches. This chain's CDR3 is CSVGTGNSYEQYF. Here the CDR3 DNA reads TGCAGCGTTGGGACAGGTAATAGCTACGAGCAGTACTTC.

In nucleotides, the CDR3 is TGTGCCAGTAGCCAAGCTAGTAGGAACTATGGCTACACCTTC. The encoded protein is CASSQASRNYGYTF. This rearrangement joins TRBV19 to TRBJ1-2; D is unresolved. Germline assignment: CDR1 LNHDA and CDR2 SQIVND (reference sequence). Trimming pared 6 bases from V and 2 bases from J, leaving 13 bases between. The CDR3 is 14 residues long.

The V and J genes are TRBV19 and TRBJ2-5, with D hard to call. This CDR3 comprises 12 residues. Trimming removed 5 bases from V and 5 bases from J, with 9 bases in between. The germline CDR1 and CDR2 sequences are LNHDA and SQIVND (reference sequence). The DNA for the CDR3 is TGTGCCAGTAGTCCGACTGGGGAGACCCAGTACTTC. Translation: CASSPTGETQYF. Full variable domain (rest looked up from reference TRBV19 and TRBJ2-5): DGGITQSPKYLFRKEGQNVTLSCEQNLNHDAMYWYRQDPGQGLRLIYYSQIVNDFQKGDIAEGYSVSREKKESFPLTVTSAQKNPTAFYLCASSPTGETQYFGPGTRLLVL.

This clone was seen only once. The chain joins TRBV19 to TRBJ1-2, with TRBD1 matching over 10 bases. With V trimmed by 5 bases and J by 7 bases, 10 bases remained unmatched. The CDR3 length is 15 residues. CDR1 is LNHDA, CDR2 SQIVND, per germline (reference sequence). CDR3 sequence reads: CASSPEGQGISGYTF. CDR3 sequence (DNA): TGTGCCAGTAGTCCGGAGGGACAGGGGATAAGTGGCTACACCTTC. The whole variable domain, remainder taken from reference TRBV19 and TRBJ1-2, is DGGITQSPKYLFRKEGQNVTLSCEQNLNHDAMYWYRQDPGQGLRLIYYSQIVNDFQKGDIAEGYSVSREKKESFPLTVTSAQKNPTAFYLCASSPEGQGISGYTFGSGTRLTVV.

CDR3 sequence reads: CASSLGAENTEAFF. The CDR3 nucleotides are TGTGCCAGCAGCTTAGGGGCAGAGAACACTGAAGCTTTCTTT. V gene TRBV7-2 combines with J gene TRBJ1-1; D uncertain. V lost 1 base and J lost 1, with 7 bases in between. In germline, CDR1 is SGHTA, CDR2 FQGNSA. This CDR3 region has 14 residues.

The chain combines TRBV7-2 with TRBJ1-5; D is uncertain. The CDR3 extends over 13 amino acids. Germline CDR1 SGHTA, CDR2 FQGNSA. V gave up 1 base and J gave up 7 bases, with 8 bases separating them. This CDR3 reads CASSLDLGQPQHF. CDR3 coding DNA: TGTGCCAGCAGCTTAGATCTAGGGCAGCCCCAGCATTTT.

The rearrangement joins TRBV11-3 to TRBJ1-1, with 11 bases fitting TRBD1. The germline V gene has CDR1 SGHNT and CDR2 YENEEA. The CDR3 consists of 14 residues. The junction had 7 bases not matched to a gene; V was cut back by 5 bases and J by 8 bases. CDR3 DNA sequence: TGTGCCAGCAGCGTGGACAGGGGGCCCGGGGAAGCTTTCTTT. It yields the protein CASSVDRGPGEAFF. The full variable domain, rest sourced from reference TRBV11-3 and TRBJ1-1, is EAGVVQSPRYKIIEKKQPVAFWCNPISGHNTLYWYLQNLGQGPELLIRYENEEAVDDSQLPKDRFSAERLKGVDSTLKIQPAELGDSAVYLCASSVDRGPGEAFFGQGTRLTVV.

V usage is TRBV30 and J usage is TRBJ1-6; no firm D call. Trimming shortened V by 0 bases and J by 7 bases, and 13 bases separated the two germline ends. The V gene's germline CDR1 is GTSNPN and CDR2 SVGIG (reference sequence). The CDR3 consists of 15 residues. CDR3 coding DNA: TGTGCCTGGAGTGTTGGTAGGACGGGCAATTCACCCCTCCACTTT. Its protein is CAWSVGRTGNSPLHF.

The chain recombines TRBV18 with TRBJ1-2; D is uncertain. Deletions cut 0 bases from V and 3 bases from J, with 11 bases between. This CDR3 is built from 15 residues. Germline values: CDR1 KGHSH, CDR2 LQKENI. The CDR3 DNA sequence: TGTGCCAGCTCACCACCGGGATTCGGGGACTATGGCTACACCTTC. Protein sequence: CASSPPGFGDYGYTF.

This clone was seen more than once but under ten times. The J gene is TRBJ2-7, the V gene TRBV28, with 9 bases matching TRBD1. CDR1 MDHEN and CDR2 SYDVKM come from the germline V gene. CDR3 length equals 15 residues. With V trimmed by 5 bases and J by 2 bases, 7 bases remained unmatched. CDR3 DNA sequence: TGTGCCAGCAGTGCCCAGGACAGGGGCCCCTACGAGCAGTACTTC. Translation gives CASSAQDRGPYEQYF.

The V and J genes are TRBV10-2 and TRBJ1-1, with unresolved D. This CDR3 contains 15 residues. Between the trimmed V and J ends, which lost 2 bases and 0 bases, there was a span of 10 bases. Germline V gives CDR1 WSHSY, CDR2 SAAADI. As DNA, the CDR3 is TGCGCCAGCAGTGAGGCCCAGGTGGTGAACACTGAAGCTTTCTTT. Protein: CASSEAQVVNTEAFF.

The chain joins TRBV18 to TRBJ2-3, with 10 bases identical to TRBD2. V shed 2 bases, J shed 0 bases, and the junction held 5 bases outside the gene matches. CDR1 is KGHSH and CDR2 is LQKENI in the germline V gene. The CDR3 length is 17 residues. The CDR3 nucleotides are TGTGCCAGCTCACCAAGGCCTAGCGGGGGTAGCACAGATACGCAGTATTTT. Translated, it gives CASSPRPSGGSTDTQYF.

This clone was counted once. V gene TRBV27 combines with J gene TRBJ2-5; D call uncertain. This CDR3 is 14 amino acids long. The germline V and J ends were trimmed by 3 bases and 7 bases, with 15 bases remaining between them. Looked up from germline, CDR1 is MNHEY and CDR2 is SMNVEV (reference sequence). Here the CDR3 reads CASSFKVLFATQYF. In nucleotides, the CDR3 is TGTGCCAGCAGTTTCAAGGTTCTGTTTGCGACCCAGTACTTC.

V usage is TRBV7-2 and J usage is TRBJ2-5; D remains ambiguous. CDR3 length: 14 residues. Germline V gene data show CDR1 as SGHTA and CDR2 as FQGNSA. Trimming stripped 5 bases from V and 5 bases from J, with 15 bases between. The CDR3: CASSLTIIVETQYF. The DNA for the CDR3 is TGTGCCAGCAGCCTTACAATTATAGTGGAGACCCAGTACTTC.

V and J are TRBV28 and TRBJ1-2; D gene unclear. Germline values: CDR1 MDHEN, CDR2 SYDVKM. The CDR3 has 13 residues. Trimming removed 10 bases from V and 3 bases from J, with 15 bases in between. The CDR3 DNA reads TGTGCCACCCACGAAAGATCGGACTATGGCTACACCTTC. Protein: CATHERSDYGYTF.

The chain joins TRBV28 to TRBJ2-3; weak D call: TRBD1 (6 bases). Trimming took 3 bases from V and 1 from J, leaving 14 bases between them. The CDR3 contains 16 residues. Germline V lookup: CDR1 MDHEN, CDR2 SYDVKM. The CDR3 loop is CASSFSRGRGTDTQYF. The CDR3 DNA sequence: TGTGCCAGCAGTTTTAGCAGGGGTCGAGGCACAGATACGCAGTATTTT.

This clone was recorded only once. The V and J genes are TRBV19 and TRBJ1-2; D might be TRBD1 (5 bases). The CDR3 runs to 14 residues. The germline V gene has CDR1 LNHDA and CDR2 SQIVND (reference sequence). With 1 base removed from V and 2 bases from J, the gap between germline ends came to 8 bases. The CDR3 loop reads CASSIGAGNYGYTF. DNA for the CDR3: TGTGCCAGTAGTATAGGGGCAGGGAACTATGGCTACACCTTC.

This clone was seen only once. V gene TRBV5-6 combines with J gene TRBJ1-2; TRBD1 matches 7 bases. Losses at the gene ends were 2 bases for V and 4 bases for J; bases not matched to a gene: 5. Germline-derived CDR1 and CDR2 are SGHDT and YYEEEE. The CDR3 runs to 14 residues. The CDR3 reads CASSFSGTVYGYTF. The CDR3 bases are TGTGCCAGCAGCTTTTCCGGGACAGTCTATGGCTACACCTTC.

CDR3: CASSLGQDTDTQYF. DNA for the CDR3: TGCGCCAGCAGCTTGGGACAGGACACAGATACGCAGTATTTT. The V and J genes are TRBV5-1 and TRBJ2-3; D possibly corresponds to TRBD1 (6 bases). This CDR3 has 14 amino acids. V gave up 0 bases and J gave up 2 bases, with 7 bases separating them. Germline lookup yields CDR1 SGHRS and CDR2 YFSETQ.

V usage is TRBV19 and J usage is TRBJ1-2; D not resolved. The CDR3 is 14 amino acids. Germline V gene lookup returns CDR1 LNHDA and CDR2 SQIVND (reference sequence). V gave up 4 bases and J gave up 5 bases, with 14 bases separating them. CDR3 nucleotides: TGTGCCAGTAGTAAGGACCGCTCCGTATATGGCTACACCTTC. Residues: CASSKDRSVYGYTF.

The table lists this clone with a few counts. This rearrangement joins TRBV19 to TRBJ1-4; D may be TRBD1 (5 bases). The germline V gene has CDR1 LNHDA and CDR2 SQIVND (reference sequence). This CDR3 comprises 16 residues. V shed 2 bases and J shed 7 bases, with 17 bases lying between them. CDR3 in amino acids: CASSISVGRLGEKLFF. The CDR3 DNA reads TGTGCCAGTAGTATAAGCGTGGGACGGCTGGGTGAAAAACTGTTTTTT.

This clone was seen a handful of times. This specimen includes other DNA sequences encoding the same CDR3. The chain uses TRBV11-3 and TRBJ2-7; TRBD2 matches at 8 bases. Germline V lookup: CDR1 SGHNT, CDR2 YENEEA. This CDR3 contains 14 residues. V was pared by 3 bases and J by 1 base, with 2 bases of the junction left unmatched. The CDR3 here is CASSLVAGSYEQYF. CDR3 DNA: TGTGCCAGCAGCTTGGTAGCGGGATCCTACGAGCAGTACTTC.

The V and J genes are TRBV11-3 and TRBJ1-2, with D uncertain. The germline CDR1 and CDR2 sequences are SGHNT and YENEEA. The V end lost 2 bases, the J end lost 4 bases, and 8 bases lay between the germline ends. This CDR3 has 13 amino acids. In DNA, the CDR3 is TGTGCCAGCAGCTTATCAGGCTCCTATGGCTACACCTTC. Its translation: CASSLSGSYGYTF.

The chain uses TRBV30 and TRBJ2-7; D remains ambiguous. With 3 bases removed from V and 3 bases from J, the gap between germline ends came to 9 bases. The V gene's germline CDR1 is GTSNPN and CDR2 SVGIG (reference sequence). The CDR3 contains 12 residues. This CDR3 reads CAWRRIGYEQYF. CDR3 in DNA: TGTGCCTGGAGAAGGATCGGCTACGAGCAGTACTTC.

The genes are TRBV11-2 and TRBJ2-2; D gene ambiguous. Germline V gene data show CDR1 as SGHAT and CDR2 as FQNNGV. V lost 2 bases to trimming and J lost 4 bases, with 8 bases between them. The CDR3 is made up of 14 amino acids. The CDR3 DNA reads TGTGCCAGCAGCTTATTTCAGGTCACCGGGGAGCTGTTTTTT. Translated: CASSLFQVTGELFF.